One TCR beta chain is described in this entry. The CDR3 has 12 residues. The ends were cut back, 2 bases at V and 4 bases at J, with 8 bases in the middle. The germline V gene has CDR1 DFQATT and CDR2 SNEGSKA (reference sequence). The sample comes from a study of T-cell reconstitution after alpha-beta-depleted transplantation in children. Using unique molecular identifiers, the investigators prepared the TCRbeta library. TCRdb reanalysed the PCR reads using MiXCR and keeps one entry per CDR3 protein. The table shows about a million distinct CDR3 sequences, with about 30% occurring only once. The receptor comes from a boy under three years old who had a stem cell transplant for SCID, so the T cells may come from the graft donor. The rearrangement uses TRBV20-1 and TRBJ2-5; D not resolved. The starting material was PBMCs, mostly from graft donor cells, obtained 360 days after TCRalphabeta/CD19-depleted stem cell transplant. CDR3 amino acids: CSARSLGETQYF. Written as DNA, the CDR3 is TGCAGTGCTAGATCCCTGGGAGAGACCCAGTACTTC.